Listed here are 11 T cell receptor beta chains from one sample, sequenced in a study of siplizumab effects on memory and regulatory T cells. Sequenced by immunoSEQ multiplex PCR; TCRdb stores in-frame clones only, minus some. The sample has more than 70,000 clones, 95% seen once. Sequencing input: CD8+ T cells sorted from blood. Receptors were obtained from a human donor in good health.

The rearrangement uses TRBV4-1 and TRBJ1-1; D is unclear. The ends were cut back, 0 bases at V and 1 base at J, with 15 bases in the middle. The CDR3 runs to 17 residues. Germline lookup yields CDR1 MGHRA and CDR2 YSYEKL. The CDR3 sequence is CASSQDARTWRNTEAFF. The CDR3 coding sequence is TGCGCCAGCAGCCAAGATGCCCGGACTTGGAGGAACACTGAAGCTTTCTTT.

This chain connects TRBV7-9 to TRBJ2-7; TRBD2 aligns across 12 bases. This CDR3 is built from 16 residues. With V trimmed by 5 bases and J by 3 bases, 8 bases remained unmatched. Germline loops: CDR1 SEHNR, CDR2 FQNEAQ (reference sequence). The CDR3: CASSPRLAGAFYEQYF. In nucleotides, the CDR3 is TGTGCCAGCAGCCCTCGACTAGCGGGAGCGTTCTACGAGCAGTACTTC.

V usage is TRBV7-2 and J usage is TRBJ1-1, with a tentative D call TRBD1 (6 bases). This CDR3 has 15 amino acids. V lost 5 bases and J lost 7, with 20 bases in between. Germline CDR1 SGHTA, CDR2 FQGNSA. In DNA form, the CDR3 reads TGTGCCAGCAGCCGAATTCCGTCGGGAGGGGGTGAAGCTTTCTTT. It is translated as CASSRIPSGGGEAFF.

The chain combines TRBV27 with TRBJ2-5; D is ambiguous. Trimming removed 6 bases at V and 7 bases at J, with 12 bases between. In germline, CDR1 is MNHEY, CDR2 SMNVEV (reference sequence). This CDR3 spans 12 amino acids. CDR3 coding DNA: TGTGCCAGCAGCTCCCCCGGTGGGACCCAGTACTTC. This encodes CASSSPGGTQYF.

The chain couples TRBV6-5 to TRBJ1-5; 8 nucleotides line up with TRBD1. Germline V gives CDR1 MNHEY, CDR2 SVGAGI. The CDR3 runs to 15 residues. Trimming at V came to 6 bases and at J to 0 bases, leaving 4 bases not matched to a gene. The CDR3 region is CASSAGTGSNQPQHF. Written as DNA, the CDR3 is TGTGCCAGCAGCGCCGGGACAGGTAGCAATCAGCCCCAGCATTTT.

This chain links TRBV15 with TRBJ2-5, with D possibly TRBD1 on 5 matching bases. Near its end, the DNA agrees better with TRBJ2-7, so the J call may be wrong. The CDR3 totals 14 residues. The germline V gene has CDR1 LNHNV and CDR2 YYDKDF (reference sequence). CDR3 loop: CATSRDWGEYEQYF. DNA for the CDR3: TGTGCCACCAGCAGAGACTGGGGCGAATACGAGCAGTACTTC.

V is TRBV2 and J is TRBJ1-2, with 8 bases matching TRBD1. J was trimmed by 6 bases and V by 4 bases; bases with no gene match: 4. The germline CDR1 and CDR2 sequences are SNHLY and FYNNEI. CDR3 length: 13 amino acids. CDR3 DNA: TGTGCCAGCAGTGCCGGACAGGGCCATGGCTACACCTTC. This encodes CASSAGQGHGYTF. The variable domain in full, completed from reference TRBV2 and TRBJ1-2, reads EPEVTQTPSHQVTQMGQEVILRCVPISNHLYFYWYRQILGQKVEFLVSFYNNEISEKSEIFDDQFSVERPDGSNFTLKIRSTKLEDSAMYFCASSAGQGHGYTFGSGTRLTVV.

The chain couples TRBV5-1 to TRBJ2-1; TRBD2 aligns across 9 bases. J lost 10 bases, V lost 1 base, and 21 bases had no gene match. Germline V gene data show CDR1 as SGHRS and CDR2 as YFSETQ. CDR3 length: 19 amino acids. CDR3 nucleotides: TGCGCCAGCAGCTTGCCTAGCGGGACAACCACGGTCGAAAAGGGAGAGCAGTTCTTC. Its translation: CASSLPSGTTTVEKGEQFF.

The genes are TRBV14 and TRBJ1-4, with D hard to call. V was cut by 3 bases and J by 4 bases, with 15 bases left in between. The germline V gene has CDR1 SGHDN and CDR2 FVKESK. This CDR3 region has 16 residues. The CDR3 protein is CASSHSGGLNNEKLFF. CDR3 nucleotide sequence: TGTGCCAGCAGCCATTCCGGCGGGTTAAATAATGAAAAACTGTTTTTT.

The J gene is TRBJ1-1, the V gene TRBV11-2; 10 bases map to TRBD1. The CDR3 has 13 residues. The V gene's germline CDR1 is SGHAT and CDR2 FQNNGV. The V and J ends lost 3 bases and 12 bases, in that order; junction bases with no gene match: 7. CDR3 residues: CASSLGGTGEPFF. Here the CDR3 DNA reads TGTGCCAGCAGCTTGGGGGGGACAGGGGAGCCTTTCTTT.

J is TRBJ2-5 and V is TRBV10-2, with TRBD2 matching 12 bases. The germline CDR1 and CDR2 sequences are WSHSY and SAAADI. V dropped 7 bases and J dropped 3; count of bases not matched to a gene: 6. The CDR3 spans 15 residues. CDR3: CASTRLAGVEETQYF. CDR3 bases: TGCGCCAGCACGCGACTAGCGGGAGTGGAAGAGACCCAGTACTTC.